These 22 T cell receptor beta chains were sequenced from one sample in a study of Ad26.COV2.S vaccination and SARS-CoV-2 variants. Noted treatment: roughly 19 received Ad26.COV2.S at low or high dose, single or two shots; about 5 received placebo; per-sample allocation not given. Day 63 following the first vaccine or placebo injection was when the samples were taken. Clones were sequenced by immunoSEQ multiplex PCR, and TCRdb holds only the in-frame ones, with some missing. The table has roughly 320,000 clones, approximately 80% seen once. The sample was peripheral blood, taken in a trial of Ad26.COV2.S vaccine versus placebo. The receptors come from a person between 18 and 59 years old who received the Ad26.COV2.S COVID-19 vaccine or a placebo.

This clone appeared once. This chain links TRBV6-1 with TRBJ2-7; tentative D call: TRBD1 (5 bases). The CDR3 consists of 14 residues. V shed 2 bases and J shed 6 bases, with 14 bases lying between them. CDR1 is MNHNS and CDR2 is SASEGT in the germline V gene. The CDR3 is CASSENLVGVEQYF. The CDR3 region has the DNA TGTGCCAGCAGTGAAAACTTGGTAGGGGTCGAGCAGTACTTC.

The CDR3 spells CASPSRDMNTEAFF. DNA of the CDR3: TGCGCCAGCCCCTCCCGGGACATGAACACTGAAGCTTTCTTT. V and J are TRBV5-1 and TRBJ1-1; perhaps TRBD1 as D (6 bases). Looked up from germline, CDR1 is SGHRS and CDR2 is YFSETQ. This CDR3 is 14 amino acids long. The V and J ends lost 7 bases and 0 bases respectively, with 13 bases between them. The full variable domain, with the rest looked up from reference TRBV5-1 and TRBJ1-1, is KAGVTQTPRYLIKTRGQQVTLSCSPISGHRSVSWYQQTPGQGLQFLFEYFSETQRNKGNFPGRFSGRQFSNSRSEMNVSTLELGDSALYLCASPSRDMNTEAFFGQGTRLTVV.

CDR3 nucleotides: TGTGCCAGCAGTGGGGTCCCAGGGGGCCAAGAGACCCAGTACTTC. Translating it yields CASSGVPGGQETQYF. The rearrangement joins TRBV2 to TRBJ2-5; TRBD1 agrees at 7 bases. The CDR3 loop spans 15 amino acids. Germline loops: CDR1 SNHLY, CDR2 FYNNEI. After removal of 4 bases from V and 1 base from J, the junction contained 6 bases not matched to a gene.

To note about this clone: One junction end disagrees with the germline gene, perhaps due to a read error. This sequence joins TRBV28 and TRBJ1-6, with a tentative D call TRBD1 (6 bases). This CDR3 region has 13 residues. Germline V lookup: CDR1 MDHEN, CDR2 SYDVKM. CDR3 sequence reads: CASSTPSRDISVF. The CDR3 region has the DNA TGTGCCAGCAGCACGCCGTCCCGGGACATTTCAGTCTTC.

The J gene is TRBJ1-2, the V gene TRBV25-1, with 7 bases identical to TRBD1. V shed 1 base, J shed 3 bases, and the junction held 5 bases outside the gene matches. CDR3 length equals 15 residues. CDR1 MGHDK and CDR2 SYGVNS come from the germline V gene. The CDR3 loop reads CASSEWRGTDYGYTF. The CDR3 bases are TGTGCCAGCAGTGAATGGCGTGGGACAGACTATGGCTACACCTTC.

This chain connects TRBV7-2 to TRBJ1-5; 7 bases agree with TRBD1. The CDR3 is made up of 15 amino acids. J was trimmed by 11 bases and V by 5 bases; bases with no gene match: 15. Germline CDR1 SGHTA, CDR2 FQGNSA. The CDR3 nucleotides are TGTGCCAGCAGCCCCAGACAGGGTTCCAAACAAGCCCAGCATTTT. Its translation: CASSPRQGSKQAQHF.

The rearrangement links TRBV10-1 to TRBJ1-6; D gene unclear. The CDR3 has 13 residues. Deletions cut 6 bases from V and 13 bases from J, with 16 bases between. Germline values: CDR1 WNHNN, CDR2 SYGVQD (reference sequence). CDR3 amino acids: CASSADGNGPLHF. The CDR3 DNA is TGCGCCAGCAGCGCCGACGGGAATGGTCCCCTCCACTTT.

The chain employs TRBV4-1 and TRBJ2-7; 10 nucleotides line up with TRBD2. After removal of 2 bases from V and 0 bases from J, the junction contained 1 base not matched to a gene. The germline V gene has CDR1 MGHRA and CDR2 YSYEKL. This CDR3 has 15 amino acids. CDR3 sequence (DNA): TGCGCCAGCAGCCAACGACTAGCGGGCTCCTACGAGCAGTACTTC. This codes for CASSQRLAGSYEQYF.

This clone came up a few times. The V and J genes are TRBV6-5 and TRBJ2-7; D tentatively fits TRBD1 or TRBD2 (5 bases each). The CDR3 consists of 13 residues. Trimming left V 2 bases short and J 9 bases short, with 14 bases between. Germline CDR1 is MNHEY and CDR2 is SVGAGI. The chain's CDR3 is CASSYPGARGQYF. The CDR3 bases are TGTGCCAGCAGTTACCCCGGGGCCCGCGGGCAGTACTTC.

This chain links TRBV7-2 with TRBJ1-6; no firm D call. V lost 4 bases and J lost 9, with 13 bases in between. The germline V gene has CDR1 SGHTA and CDR2 FQGNSA. This CDR3 is 14 amino acids long. The CDR3 DNA is TGTGCCAGCAGCTCTGTGGGTAAAAGTTCACCCCTCCACTTT. Protein: CASSSVGKSSPLHF.

This clone was recorded a few times. V gene TRBV5-6 combines with J gene TRBJ2-7; the match to TRBD1 covers 10 bases. The germline gives CDR1 SGHDT, CDR2 YYEEEE. The CDR3 spans 13 residues. The junction had 3 bases not matched to a gene; V was cut back by 5 bases and J by 4 bases. The CDR3 DNA sequence: TGTGCCAGCAGGGACAGGGGGGGGTACGAGCAGTACTTC. This gives the protein CASRDRGGYEQYF. Filled out from reference TRBV5-6 and TRBJ2-7, the complete variable domain reads DAGVTQSPTHLIKTRGQQVTLRCSPKSGHDTVSWYQQALGQGPQFIFQYYEEEERQRGNFPDRFSGHQFPNYSSELNVNALLLGDSALYLCASRDRGGYEQYFGPGTRLTVT.

CDR3 sequence reads: CATSGAGGPNEQFF. CDR3 DNA sequence: TGTGCCACCAGTGGAGCGGGGGGGCCGAATGAGCAGTTCTTC. The chain employs TRBV24-1 and TRBJ2-1, with 10 positions matching TRBD2. The CDR3 runs to 14 residues. V shed 5 bases and J 7 bases; nucleotides not matched to a gene: 4. The V gene's germline CDR1 is KGHDR and CDR2 SFDVKD.

The genes are TRBV2 and TRBJ1-4, with TRBD1 matching over 9 bases. V trimming: 1 base; J trimming: 5 bases; junction bases outside the gene matches: 2. The CDR3 is 15 amino acids. The germline CDR1 and CDR2 sequences are SNHLY and FYNNEI. CDR3 region: CASSEGGTGNEKLFF. CDR3 bases: TGTGCCAGCAGTGAAGGAGGGACAGGGAATGAAAAACTGTTTTTT.

The rearrangement joins TRBV3-1 (or the pseudogene TRBV3-2) to TRBJ1-1; possibly TRBD1 for D (5 bases). V shed 0 bases and J shed 7 bases, with 12 bases lying between them. Germline CDR1 and CDR2: LGHDT and YNNKEL (reference sequence). The CDR3 is 14 residues long. CDR3 region: CASSQDGDGFEAFF. DNA for the CDR3: TGTGCCAGCAGCCAAGACGGGGACGGATTTGAAGCTTTCTTT.

This chain uses TRBV19 with TRBJ1-2, with D possibly TRBD1 on 5 matching bases. The CDR3 runs 13 residues. Germline V gives CDR1 LNHDA, CDR2 SQIVND (reference sequence). Trimming took 3 bases from V and 3 from J, leaving 8 bases between them. This chain's CDR3 is CASSIQGDYGYTF. For the CDR3, the DNA is TGTGCCAGTAGTATTCAAGGGGACTATGGCTACACCTTC.

The rearrangement links TRBV6-2 or TRBV6-3 to TRBJ2-3, with TRBD1 matching over 8 bases. The CDR3 consists of 16 residues. V dropped 5 bases and J dropped 2; count of bases not matched to a gene: 9. Germline V gene sequence: CDR1 MNHEY, CDR2 SVGEGT. CDR3 DNA sequence: TGTGCCAGCAGTGCCTCCGGGACAGGTAACACAGATACGCAGTATTTT. This sequence encodes CASSASGTGNTDTQYF.

The chain uses TRBV28 and TRBJ2-5, with D maybe TRBD2 (5 bases). Germline V gene sequence: CDR1 MDHEN, CDR2 SYDVKM. Trimming shortened V by 7 bases and J by 1 base, and 16 bases separated the two germline ends. The CDR3 is 15 residues long. CDR3 sequence reads: CASTPPPGFQETQYF. The CDR3 DNA follows: TGTGCCAGCACTCCACCGCCGGGGTTCCAAGAGACCCAGTACTTC.

The chain links TRBV5-1 to TRBJ1-4, with 7 nucleotides matching TRBD1. This CDR3 has 15 amino acids. Losses at the gene ends were 5 bases for V and 7 bases for J; bases not matched to a gene: 11. Germline V gene lookup returns CDR1 SGHRS and CDR2 YFSETQ. In nucleotides, the CDR3 is TGCGCCAGCAGGCAGGAGGGGGCTATAAGTGAAAAACTGTTTTTT. It yields the protein CASRQEGAISEKLFF.

This chain connects TRBV5-4 to TRBJ2-5; D assignment may be TRBD1 or TRBD2 (5 bases each). The germline gives CDR1 SGHNT, CDR2 YYREEE (reference sequence). The CDR3 extends over 15 amino acids. The V gene lost 4 bases and the J gene lost 5 bases, with 18 bases spanning the gap. The CDR3: CASSQGPPAQETQYF. The CDR3 region has the DNA TGTGCCAGCAGCCAGGGACCCCCGGCTCAGGAGACCCAGTACTTC.

The chain uses TRBV15 and TRBJ2-4, with D unclear. The V gene's germline CDR1 is LNHNV and CDR2 YYDKDF (reference sequence). The CDR3 spans 12 residues. V was trimmed by 0 bases and J by 9 bases, leaving 6 bases between them. The CDR3 region is CATSRDTGIQYF. The CDR3 DNA is TGTGCCACCAGCAGAGATACGGGCATTCAGTACTTC.

This sequence joins TRBV28 and TRBJ1-2; weak D call: TRBD1 (6 bases). CDR3 size: 16 residues. Germline V gene lookup returns CDR1 MDHEN and CDR2 SYDVKM. V was cut by 6 bases and J by 4 bases, with 21 bases left in between. For the CDR3, the DNA is TGTGCCAGCAGCTCGCCGTTCGGGGGGCGAGGCTATGGCTACACCTTC. Amino acid sequence: CASSSPFGGRGYGYTF.

V usage is TRBV7-2 and J usage is TRBJ1-4, with D perhaps TRBD1 (5 bases). Looked up from germline, CDR1 is SGHTA and CDR2 is FQGNSA. Trimming left V 5 bases short and J 8 bases short, with 15 bases between. The CDR3 runs to 14 residues. CDR3 nucleotides: TGTGCCAGCAGCCCGGTGGGGGGGGACGAAAAACTGTTTTTT. It encodes CASSPVGGDEKLFF.